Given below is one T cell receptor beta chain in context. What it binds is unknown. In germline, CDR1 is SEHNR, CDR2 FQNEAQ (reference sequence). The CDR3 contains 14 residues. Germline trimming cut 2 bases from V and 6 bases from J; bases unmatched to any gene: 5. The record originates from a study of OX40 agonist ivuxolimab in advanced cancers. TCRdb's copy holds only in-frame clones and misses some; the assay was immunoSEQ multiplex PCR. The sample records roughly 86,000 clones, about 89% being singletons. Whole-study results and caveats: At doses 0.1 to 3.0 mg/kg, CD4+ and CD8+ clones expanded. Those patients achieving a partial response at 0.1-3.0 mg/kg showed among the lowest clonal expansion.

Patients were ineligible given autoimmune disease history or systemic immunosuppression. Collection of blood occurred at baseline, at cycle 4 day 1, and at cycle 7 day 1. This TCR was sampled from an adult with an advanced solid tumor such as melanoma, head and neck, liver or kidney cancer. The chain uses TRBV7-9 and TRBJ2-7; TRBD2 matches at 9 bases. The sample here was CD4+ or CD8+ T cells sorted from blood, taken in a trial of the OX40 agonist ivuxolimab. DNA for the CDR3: TGTGCCAGCAGCTTAATAGCGGGAGACGGCGAGCAGTACTTC. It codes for CASSLIAGDGEQYF.